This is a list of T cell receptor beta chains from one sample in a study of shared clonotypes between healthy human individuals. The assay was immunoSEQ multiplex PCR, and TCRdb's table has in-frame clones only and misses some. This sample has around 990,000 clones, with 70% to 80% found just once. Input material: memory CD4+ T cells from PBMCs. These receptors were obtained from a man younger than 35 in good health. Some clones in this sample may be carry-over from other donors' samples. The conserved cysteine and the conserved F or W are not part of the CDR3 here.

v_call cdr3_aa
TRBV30 AWSVTTSGAYEQY
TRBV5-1 ASSFREAPNEQY
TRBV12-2 ASRQSSGAAIPYNEQF
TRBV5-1 ASSWTGGTGELF
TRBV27 ASSLVSGFGQGAGYEQY
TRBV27 ASSPRAGETQY
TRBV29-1 SVTAGGTTDTQY
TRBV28 ASSLPGGVNQPQH
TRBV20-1 SAPLGWGQY
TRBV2 ASSGFSNTGELF
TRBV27 ASSSPLAGGTDTQY
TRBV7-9 ASSLGQINEKLF
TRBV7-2 ASSHERAGEYTQY
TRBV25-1 ASSGTTSRRNEQF
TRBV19 ASSRLTTFSHNEQF
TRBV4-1 ASSPLGLAGGGTQY
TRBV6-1 ASSAGTLNTGELF
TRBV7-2 ASSLASHGYT
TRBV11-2 ASSLEGGDYEQY
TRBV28 ASSPTIQGRIFKLF
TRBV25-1 ASSVGPMIGQY
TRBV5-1 ASSFQTGSSTDTQY
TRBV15 ATSRDPGRTGELF
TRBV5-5 ASSGTTGPALYNEQF